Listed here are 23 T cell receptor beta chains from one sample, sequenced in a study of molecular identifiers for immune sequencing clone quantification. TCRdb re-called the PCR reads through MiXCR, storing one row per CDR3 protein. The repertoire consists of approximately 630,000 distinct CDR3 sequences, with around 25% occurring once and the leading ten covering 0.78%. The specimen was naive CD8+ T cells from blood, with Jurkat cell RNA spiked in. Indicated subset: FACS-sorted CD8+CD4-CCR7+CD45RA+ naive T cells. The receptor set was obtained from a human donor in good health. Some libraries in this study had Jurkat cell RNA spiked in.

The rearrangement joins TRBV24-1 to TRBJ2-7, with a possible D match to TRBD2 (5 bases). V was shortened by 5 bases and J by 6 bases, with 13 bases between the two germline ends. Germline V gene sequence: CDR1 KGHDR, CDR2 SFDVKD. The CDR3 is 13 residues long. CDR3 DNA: TGTGCCACCAGTGCCCAGGACTGGTTCGAGCAGTACTTC. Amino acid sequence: CATSAQDWFEQYF.

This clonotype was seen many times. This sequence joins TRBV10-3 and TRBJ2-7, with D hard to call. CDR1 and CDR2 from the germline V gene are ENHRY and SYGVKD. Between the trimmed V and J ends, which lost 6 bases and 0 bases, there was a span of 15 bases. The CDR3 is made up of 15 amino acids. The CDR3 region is CAIRKTPDSSYEQYF. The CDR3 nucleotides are TGTGCCATCAGAAAAACTCCGGATAGCTCCTACGAGCAGTACTTC.

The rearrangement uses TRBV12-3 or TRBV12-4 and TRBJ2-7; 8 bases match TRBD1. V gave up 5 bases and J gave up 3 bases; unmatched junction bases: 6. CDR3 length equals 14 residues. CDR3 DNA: TGTGCCAGCAGTGCCCCGACAGGGGTCTACGAGCAGTACTTC. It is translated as CASSAPTGVYEQYF.

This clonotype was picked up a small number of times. CDR3 sequence reads: CASSSGTGPYGYTF. CDR3 in DNA: TGTGCCAGCAGCTCCGGGACAGGGCCCTATGGCTACACCTTC. The chain couples TRBV5-6 to TRBJ1-2, with 9 positions matching TRBD1. This CDR3 spans 14 amino acids. Germline V lookup: CDR1 SGHDT, CDR2 YYEEEE. Unmatched junction bases numbered 4, after V lost 3 bases and J lost 4 bases.

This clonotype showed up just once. The CDR3 sequence is CASSLGYFNEQFF. The CDR3, as DNA: TGTGCCAGCAGCTTGGGCTATTTCAATGAGCAGTTCTTC. The chain uses TRBV11-2 and TRBJ2-1, with D unresolved. The CDR3 contains 13 residues. CDR1 and CDR2 (germline): SGHAT, FQNNGV. V shed 3 bases and J shed 6 bases, with 9 bases lying between them.

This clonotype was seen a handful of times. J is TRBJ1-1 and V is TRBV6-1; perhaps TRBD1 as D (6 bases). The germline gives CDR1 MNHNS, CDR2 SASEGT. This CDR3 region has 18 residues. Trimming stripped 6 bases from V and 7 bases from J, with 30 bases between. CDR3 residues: CASRFGDRAGELHREAFF. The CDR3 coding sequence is TGTGCCAGCAGGTTCGGAGATAGGGCAGGGGAGCTCCACCGTGAAGCTTTCTTT.

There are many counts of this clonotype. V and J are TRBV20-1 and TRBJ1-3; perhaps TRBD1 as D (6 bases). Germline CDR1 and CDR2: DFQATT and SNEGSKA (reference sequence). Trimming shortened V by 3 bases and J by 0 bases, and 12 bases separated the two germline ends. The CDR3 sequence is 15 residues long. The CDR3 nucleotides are TGCAGTGCTAGGTCCGACAGGACCTCTGGAAACACCATATATTTT. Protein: CSARSDRTSGNTIYF.

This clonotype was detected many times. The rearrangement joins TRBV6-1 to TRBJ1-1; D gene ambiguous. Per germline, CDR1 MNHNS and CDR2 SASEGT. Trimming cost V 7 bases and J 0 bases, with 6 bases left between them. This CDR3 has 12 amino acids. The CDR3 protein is CASMYMNTEAFF. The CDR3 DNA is TGTGCCAGCATGTACATGAACACTGAAGCTTTCTTT.

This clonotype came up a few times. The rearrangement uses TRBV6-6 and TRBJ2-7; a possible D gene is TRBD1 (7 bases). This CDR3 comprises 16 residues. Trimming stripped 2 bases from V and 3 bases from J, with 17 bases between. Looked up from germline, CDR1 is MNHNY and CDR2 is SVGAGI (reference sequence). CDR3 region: CASSYASGGPDYEQYF. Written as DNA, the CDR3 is TGTGCCAGCAGTTACGCGTCAGGGGGGCCAGACTACGAGCAGTACTTC.

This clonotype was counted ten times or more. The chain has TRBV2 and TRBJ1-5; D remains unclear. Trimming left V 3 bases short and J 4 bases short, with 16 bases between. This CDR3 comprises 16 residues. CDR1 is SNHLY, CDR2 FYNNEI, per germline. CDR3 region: CASSDPGDERNQPQHF. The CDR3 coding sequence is TGTGCCAGCAGTGATCCTGGAGACGAGAGGAATCAGCCCCAGCATTTT.

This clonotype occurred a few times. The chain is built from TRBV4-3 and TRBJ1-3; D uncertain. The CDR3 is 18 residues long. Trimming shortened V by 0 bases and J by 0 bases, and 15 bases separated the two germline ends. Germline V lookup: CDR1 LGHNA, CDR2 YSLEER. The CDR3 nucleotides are TGCGCCAGCAGCCAAGATTGGAGGTTCCTCCTCTCTGGAAACACCATATATTTT. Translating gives CASSQDWRFLLSGNTIYF.

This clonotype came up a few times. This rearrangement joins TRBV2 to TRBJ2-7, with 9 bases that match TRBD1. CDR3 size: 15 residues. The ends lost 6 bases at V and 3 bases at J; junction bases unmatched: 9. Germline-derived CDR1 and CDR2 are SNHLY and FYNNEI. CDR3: CASRTTGGIRYEQYF. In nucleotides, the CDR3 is TGTGCCAGCAGGACGACAGGGGGAATACGCTACGAGCAGTACTTC.

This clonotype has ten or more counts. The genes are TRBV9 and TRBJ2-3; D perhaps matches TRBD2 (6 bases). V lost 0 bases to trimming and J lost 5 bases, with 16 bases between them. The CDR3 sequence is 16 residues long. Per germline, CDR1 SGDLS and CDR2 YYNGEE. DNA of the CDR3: TGTGCCAGCAGCGTAGCCCGAGTGGAGGGTAGAGATACGCAGTATTTT. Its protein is CASSVARVEGRDTQYF.

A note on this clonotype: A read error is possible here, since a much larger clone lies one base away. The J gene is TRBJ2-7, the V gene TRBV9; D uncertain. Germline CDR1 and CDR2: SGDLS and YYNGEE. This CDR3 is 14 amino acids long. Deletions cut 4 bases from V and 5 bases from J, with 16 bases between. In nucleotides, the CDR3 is TGTGCCAGCAGCTCCCCGGCGAGTCCCCACGAGCAGTACTTC. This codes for CASSSPASPHEQYF.

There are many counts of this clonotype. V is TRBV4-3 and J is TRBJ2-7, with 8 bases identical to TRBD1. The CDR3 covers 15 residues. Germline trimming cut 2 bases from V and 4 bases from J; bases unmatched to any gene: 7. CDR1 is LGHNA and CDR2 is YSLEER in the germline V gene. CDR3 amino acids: CASSQSGTGGYEQYF. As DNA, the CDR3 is TGCGCCAGCAGCCAATCCGGGACAGGAGGGTACGAGCAGTACTTC.

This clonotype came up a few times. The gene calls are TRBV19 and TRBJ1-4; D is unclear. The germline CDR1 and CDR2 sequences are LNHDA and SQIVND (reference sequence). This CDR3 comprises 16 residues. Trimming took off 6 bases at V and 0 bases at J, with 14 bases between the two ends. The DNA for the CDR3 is TGTGCCAGTAGCATCTCACGGATTGCAACTAATGAAAAACTGTTTTTT. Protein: CASSISRIATNEKLFF. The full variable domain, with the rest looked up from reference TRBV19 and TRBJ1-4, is DGGITQSPKYLFRKEGQNVTLSCEQNLNHDAMYWYRQDPGQGLRLIYYSQIVNDFQKGDIAEGYSVSREKKESFPLTVTSAQKNPTAFYLCASSISRIATNEKLFFGSGTQLSVL.

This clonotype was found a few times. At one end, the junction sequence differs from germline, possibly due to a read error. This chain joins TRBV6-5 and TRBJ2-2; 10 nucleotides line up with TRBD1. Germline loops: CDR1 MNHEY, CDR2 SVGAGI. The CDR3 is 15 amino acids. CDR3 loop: CANSYGTGANGELFF. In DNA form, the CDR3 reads TGTGCCAACAGTTACGGGACAGGGGCAAACGGGGAGCTGTTTTTT.

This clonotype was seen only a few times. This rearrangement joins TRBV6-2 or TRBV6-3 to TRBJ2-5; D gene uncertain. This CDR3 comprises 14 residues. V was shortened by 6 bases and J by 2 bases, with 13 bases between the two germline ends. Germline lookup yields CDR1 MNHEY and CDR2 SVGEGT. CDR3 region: CASSPSPLQETQYF. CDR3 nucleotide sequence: TGTGCCAGCAGCCCCTCACCCTTGCAAGAGACCCAGTACTTC.

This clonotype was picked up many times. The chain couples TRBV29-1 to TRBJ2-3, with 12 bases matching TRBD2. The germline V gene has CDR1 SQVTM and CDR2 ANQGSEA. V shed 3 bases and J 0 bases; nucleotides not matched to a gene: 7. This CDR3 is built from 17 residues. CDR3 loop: CSVDLAGGPGSTDTQYF. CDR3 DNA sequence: TGCAGCGTTGATCTAGCGGGAGGGCCTGGGAGCACAGATACGCAGTATTTT.

The CDR3 DNA is TGCGCCAGCAGCTTGACAGGGGATCCCGGGGAGCTGTTTTTT. Amino acids: CASSLTGDPGELFF. J is TRBJ2-2 and V is TRBV5-1, with TRBD1 matching over 7 bases. V trimming: 1 base; J trimming: 6 bases; junction bases outside the gene matches: 3. The CDR3 runs to 14 residues. Germline V gene lookup returns CDR1 SGHRS and CDR2 YFSETQ.

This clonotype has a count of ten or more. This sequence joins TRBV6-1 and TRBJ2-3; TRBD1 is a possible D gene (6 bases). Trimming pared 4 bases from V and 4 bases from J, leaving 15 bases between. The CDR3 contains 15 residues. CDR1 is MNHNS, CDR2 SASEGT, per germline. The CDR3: CASSGLTGSADTQYF. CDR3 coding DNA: TGTGCCAGCAGTGGTCTGACAGGATCCGCAGATACGCAGTATTTT.

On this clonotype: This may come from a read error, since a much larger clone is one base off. CDR3 coding DNA: TGTGCCAGCAGCCCTCGAGCGGTGGGGCCCGCAGATACGCAGTATTTT. Translated, it gives CASSPRAVGPADTQYF. V usage is TRBV7-6 and J usage is TRBJ2-3; D may match TRBD1 or TRBD2 (5 bases each). The germline CDR1 and CDR2 sequences are SGHVS and FNYEAQ. V gave up 5 bases and J gave up 4 bases, with 19 bases separating them. The CDR3 loop spans 16 amino acids.

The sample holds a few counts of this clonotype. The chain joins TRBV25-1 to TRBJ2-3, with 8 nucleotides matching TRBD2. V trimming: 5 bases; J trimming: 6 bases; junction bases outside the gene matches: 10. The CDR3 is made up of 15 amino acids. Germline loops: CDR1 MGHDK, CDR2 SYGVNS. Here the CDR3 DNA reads TGTGCCAGCAGTCCCCGCTATGCGGGAGGCGATACGCAGTATTTT. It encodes CASSPRYAGGDTQYF.